This T cell receptor beta chain was recovered during a study of blood T cell repertoires in COVID-19. Study in general: The United States, Italy and Spain were the sources of the acute and convalescent COVID-19 samples.

In the original workflow: Using reference gene primer amplification, nucleated cell counts were estimated. The protocol was immunoSEQ multiplex PCR, while the TCRdb copy is restricted to in-frame clones and leaves out a portion. That table supplies the V and J calls and clone size; D and trimming were determined from the DNA. The sample carries 70,000 or so clones, around 90% recorded once. Trimming removed 3 bases from V and 5 bases from J, with 10 bases in between. The CDR3 consists of 13 residues. V usage is TRBV12-3 or TRBV12-4 and J usage is TRBJ1-1; D not resolved. Specimen: peripheral blood. The TCR was taken from a woman older than 75 with acute or convalescent COVID-19. Here the CDR3 DNA reads TGTGCCAGCAGTTTTGGGCGATGGACTGAAGCTTTCTTT. Translation: CASSFGRWTEAFF.